This T cell receptor (beta chain) was captured by sequencing in a study of T cell responses to AZD1222 COVID-19 vaccine. Study results and caveats: Donors, mostly white British, included more females; clonal diversity was possibly underestimated.

CDR1 and CDR2 from the germline V gene are SGHVS and FNYEAQ. The V gene lost 0 bases and the J gene lost 0 bases, with 6 bases spanning the gap. The CDR3 runs to 15 residues. As for this clone: As yet, its antigen is unknown.

Clones were sequenced by immunoSEQ multiplex PCR, and TCRdb holds only the in-frame ones, with some missing. The sample includes 70,000 to 95,000 clones, about 89% of them seen just once. The sample consisted of peripheral blood, taken 28 days after the second AZD1222 dose. The TCR was taken from an adult who received the AZD1222 COVID-19 vaccine. This chain connects TRBV7-6 to TRBJ1-5, with D uncertain. The CDR3 reads CASSLAFDSNQPQHF. Here the CDR3 DNA reads TGTGCCAGCAGCTTAGCGTTTGATAGCAATCAGCCCCAGCATTTT. The full variable domain, with the rest looked up from reference TRBV7-6 and TRBJ1-5, is GAGVSQSPRYKVTKRGQDVALRCDPISGHVSLYWYRQALGQGPEFLTYFNYEAQQDKSGLPNDRFSAERPEGSISTLTIQRTEQRDSAMYRCASSLAFDSNQPQHFGDGTRLSIL.